This T cell receptor (beta chain) originates from a study of CD8 T cells in Susac syndrome. Concerning this clonotype: Its cognate antigen is unknown.

Whole-study results and caveats: The authors acknowledged that their TCR sequencing and HLA analysis involved a relatively small number of individuals.

Random hexamers served to reverse transcribe roughly 0.5 to 1 ug RNA. TCRdb ran MiXCR on the immunoSEQ multiplex PCR reads and lists one entry per CDR3 protein. Among over 150,000 distinct CDR3 sequences listed, nearly 95% were seen once. CDR3 length: 13 amino acids. V shed 7 bases and J shed 8 bases, with 15 bases lying between them. Germline CDR1 and CDR2: LNHDA and SQIVND (reference sequence). This receptor was taken from a human donor with multiple sclerosis. V is TRBV19 and J is TRBJ2-1; D is unclear. Material for sequencing was CD4+ T cells from PBMCs. For the CDR3, the DNA is TGTGCCAGTACGTTTGTGGGCCTTCATGAGCAGTTCTTC. It is translated as CASTFVGLHEQFF.